The text below deals with one T cell receptor (beta chain). An end of the junction differs from the germline gene, which may be a read error. The data originate from a study of tumor-infiltrating lymphocytes in primary liver carcinoma. It was from about 20-30 mg of unsorted bulk tissue that RNA and DNA were co-extracted. Surgical resection was used to treat these primary liver carcinoma patients. These patients lived with chronic HBV infection and had never been treated. TCR beta cDNA came from about 500 ng total RNA, primed with a constant-region primer. Slightly modified ARM-PCR with three nested multiplex PCR rounds yielded TCR beta libraries. From the multiplex PCR reads, TCRdb called clonotypes with MiXCR, one entry per CDR3 protein. This table holds under 200,000 distinct CDR3 sequences, around four fifths found once. The TCR was taken from a man aged 35 to 55 with primary liver carcinoma and hepatitis B virus infection. Sample: tumor tissue from primary liver carcinoma.

CDR3: CASSLAGGDQPQHF. The DNA of the CDR3 is TGTGCCAGCAGTTTAGCAGGGGGCGATCAGCCCCAGCATTTT. The genes are TRBV7-9 and TRBJ1-5; 8 positions agree with TRBD1. There are 14 residues in the CDR3. Germline loops: CDR1 SEHNR, CDR2 FQNEAQ (reference sequence).